Below, 11 T cell receptor beta chains from the same sample are listed, as sequenced in a study of control samples from healthy donors and cancer patients. The method was immunoSEQ multiplex PCR; TCRdb's version includes in-frame clones alone and lacks a portion of them. This sample carries 68,000 or so clones, over 80% of them seen once, and the ten largest clones take 15% to 17%. The material sequenced was blood. Every receptor here comes from a man aged 60 to 75 in good health.

In its sample, this clone was seen a few times. The chain is built from TRBV5-1 and TRBJ2-1; 11 bases are shared with TRBD2. The CDR3 consists of 17 residues. CDR1 and CDR2 (germline): SGHRS, YFSETQ. Trimming at V came to 2 bases and at J to 3 bases, leaving 7 bases not matched to a gene. The CDR3 region is CASSFTGTSGVYNEQFF. CDR3 DNA sequence: TGCGCCAGCAGCTTTACCGGGACTAGCGGAGTCTACAATGAGCAGTTCTTC.

CDR3 protein: CASSAGIGDTQYF. CDR3 nucleotide sequence: TGTGCCAGCTCGGCCGGGATAGGGGATACGCAGTATTTT. The rearrangement links TRBV9 to TRBJ2-3, with TRBD2 as a possible D gene (5 bases). The length of the CDR3 is 13 residues. Looked up from germline, CDR1 is SGDLS and CDR2 is YYNGEE. The V end was cut by 7 bases, the J end by 6 bases, with 15 bases between. Looking up the rest from reference TRBV9 and TRBJ2-3 gives the full variable domain: DSGVTQTPKHLITATGQRVTLRCSPRSGDLSVYWYQQSLDQGLQFLIQYYNGEERAKGNILERFSAQQFPDLHSELNLSSLELGDSALYFCASSAGIGDTQYFGPGTRLTVL.

The chain uses TRBV4-3 and TRBJ2-2; 8 positions agree with TRBD1. V trimming: 4 bases; J trimming: 4 bases; junction bases outside the gene matches: 5. CDR1 is LGHNA, CDR2 YSLEER, per germline. This CDR3 has 15 residues. The DNA for the CDR3 is TGCGCCAGCAGCCCCCAGACAGGGGCCACCGGGGAGCTGTTTTTT. Translating gives CASSPQTGATGELFF.

V gene TRBV7-2 combines with J gene TRBJ2-1; D is perhaps TRBD1 (7 bases). The CDR3 consists of 14 residues. CDR1 and CDR2 (germline): SGHTA, FQGNSA. Trimming pared 5 bases from V and 7 bases from J, leaving 15 bases between. The CDR3 DNA reads TGTGCCAGCAGCCAAGGCAGGGGGAGGAATGAGCAGTTCTTC. Amino acid sequence: CASSQGRGRNEQFF.

The CDR3 reads CASSPRIGEGTDTQYF. CDR3 sequence (DNA): TGTGCCAGCTCACCACGTATAGGGGAAGGAACAGATACGCAGTATTTT. This sequence joins TRBV18 and TRBJ2-3; the D gene is possibly TRBD1 (5 bases). Germline lookup yields CDR1 KGHSH and CDR2 LQKENI. Deletions cut 1 base from V and 3 bases from J, with 14 bases between. This CDR3 is built from 16 residues.

For this clone: A read error may produce the germline difference seen at one junction end. Other DNA sequences in this sample translate to the same CDR3. V is TRBV7-2 and J is TRBJ2-6; no clear D. Per germline, CDR1 SGHTA and CDR2 FQGNSA. CDR3 length equals 16 residues. CDR3 loop: CASSLGSLSGANVLTF. The CDR3 DNA is TGTGCTAGCAGCTTAGGCAGCCTCTCTGGGGCCAACGTCCTGACTTTC.

The chain uses TRBV19 and TRBJ1-3, with TRBD1 matching over 7 bases. This CDR3 is 18 amino acids long. Germline assignment: CDR1 LNHDA and CDR2 SQIVND (reference sequence). After removal of 4 bases from V and 1 base from J, the junction contained 13 bases not matched to a gene. This chain's CDR3 is CASSRQAPQGNSGNTIYF. Here the CDR3 DNA reads TGTGCCAGTAGTAGACAGGCCCCACAGGGGAATTCTGGAAACACCATATATTTT.

The rearrangement uses TRBV19 and TRBJ2-1; possible D gene TRBD1, 5 bases. Trimming pared 6 bases from V and 9 bases from J, leaving 15 bases between. The germline gives CDR1 LNHDA, CDR2 SQIVND (reference sequence). CDR3 length: 13 residues. The CDR3 sequence: CASSTLYGAEQFF. The DNA of the CDR3 is TGTGCCAGTAGCACCCTTTATGGGGCTGAGCAGTTCTTC.

For this clone: The junction departs from the called germline gene at one end, perhaps through a read error. The chain couples TRBV28 to TRBJ2-2; unclear D gene. This CDR3 is 14 amino acids long. The germline gives CDR1 MDHEN, CDR2 SYDVKM. The CDR3 here is CASRRALSTGELFF. The CDR3 nucleotides read TGTGCCAGCCGCCGGGCCCTCAGCACCGGTGAGCTGTTTTTT.

V usage is TRBV5-1 and J usage is TRBJ2-1; 8 positions match TRBD1. V shed 4 bases, J shed 2 bases, and the junction held 5 bases outside the gene matches. CDR3 size: 15 residues. Germline lookup yields CDR1 SGHRS and CDR2 YFSETQ. CDR3 DNA: TGCGCCAGCAGCCCTGAGACAGGGGCCTACAATGAGCAGTTCTTC. The encoded protein is CASSPETGAYNEQFF.

V is TRBV6-2 or TRBV6-3 and J is TRBJ2-7; TRBD2 is a possible D gene (5 bases). The CDR3 length is 14 residues. Looked up from germline, CDR1 is MNHEY and CDR2 is SVGEGT. Between the trimmed V and J ends, which lost 1 base and 3 bases, there was a span of 10 bases. The CDR3, as DNA: TGTGCCAGCAGTTACTGGCTAGCCTACTACGAGCAGTACTTC. Encoded protein: CASSYWLAYYEQYF.